Shown below are 25 T cell receptor beta chains from a single sample sequenced in a study of identical twins. TCRdb re-called the 5' RACE reads through MiXCR, storing one row per CDR3 protein. The sample lists 200,000 or so distinct CDR3 sequences, more than 6.5% occurring once. These same data were also listed under a study on yellow fever vaccine responses in identical twins.

Sequencing was done on a sample of memory (CD45RO+) T cells sorted from blood. Receptor source: a woman under 30 in good health.

This clonotype was counted between two and nine times. The rearrangement uses TRBV30 and TRBJ2-3, with D unclear. There are 12 residues in the CDR3. Germline V CDR1 and CDR2: GTSNPN, SVGIG (reference sequence). The V end was cut by 4 bases, the J end by 0 bases, with 5 bases between. CDR3 protein: CAWTPSTDTQYF. The DNA for the CDR3 is TGTGCCTGGACCCCCAGCACAGATACGCAGTATTTT.

This clonotype was recorded a few times. This chain joins TRBV28 and TRBJ1-6; TRBD1 matches at 10 bases. The germline V gene has CDR1 MDHEN and CDR2 SYDVKM. With 7 bases clipped from V and 9 bases from J, the junction kept 9 bases outside the gene matches. There are 15 residues in the CDR3. CDR3 DNA sequence: TGTGCCAGCAATGTAGGGGGACAGGGGAGTTCACCCCTCCACTTT. Amino acids: CASNVGGQGSSPLHF.

This clonotype was seen at least ten times. The chain joins TRBV5-1 to TRBJ2-7, with a tentative D call TRBD1 (6 bases). The V and J ends lost 1 base and 7 bases respectively, with 9 bases between them. Germline V CDR1 and CDR2: SGHRS, YFSETQ. CDR3 length: 12 amino acids. CDR3 loop: CASSLQGTEQYF. The CDR3 DNA reads as TGCGCCAGCAGCTTGCAGGGGACAGAGCAGTACTTC.

The V gene is TRBV12-3 or TRBV12-4, the J gene TRBJ2-2; D assignment may be TRBD1 or TRBD2 (6 bases each). CDR3 length: 19 amino acids. The germline V and J ends were trimmed by 10 bases and 1 base, with 28 bases remaining between them. The CDR3: CAIDAEGGMGGQNTGELFF. The DNA for the CDR3 is TGTGCCATCGACGCCGAAGGGGGGATGGGGGGTCAGAACACCGGGGAGCTGTTTTTT.

This chain joins TRBV6-1 and TRBJ2-7; 8 bases are shared with TRBD2. From germline, CDR1 is MNHNS and CDR2 SASEGT. V shed 5 bases and J 3 bases; nucleotides not matched to a gene: 3. The CDR3 extends over 13 amino acids. CDR3 DNA: TGTGCCAGCAGTCCGCGGGGGGTCTACGAGCAGTACTTC. Translating it yields CASSPRGVYEQYF.

The rearrangement links TRBV3-1 to TRBJ2-3, with a weak D call TRBD2 (6 bases). Germline assignment: CDR1 LGHDT and CDR2 YNNKEL (reference sequence). Trimming removed 4 bases at V and 4 bases at J, with 12 bases between. The CDR3 has 14 amino acids. The CDR3 DNA sequence: TGTGCCAGCAGCCTCATTCGACTAGCAGATACGCAGTATTTT. Its translation: CASSLIRLADTQYF.

The rearrangement links TRBV11-2 to TRBJ2-7; either TRBD1 or TRBD2 may fit D (5 bases each). Looked up from germline, CDR1 is SGHAT and CDR2 is FQNNGV. The CDR3 covers 16 residues. The ends were cut back, 1 base at V and 0 bases at J, with 13 bases in the middle. The DNA of the CDR3 is TGTGCCAGCAGCTTAGGAGGGACGGGCCTCTCCTACGAGCAGTACTTC. It yields the protein CASSLGGTGLSYEQYF. The full variable domain, rest sourced from reference TRBV11-2 and TRBJ2-7, is EAGVAQSPRYKIIEKRQSVAFWCNPISGHATLYWYQQILGQGPKLLIQFQNNGVVDDSQLPKDRFSAERLKGVDSTLKIQPAKLEDSAVYLCASSLGGTGLSYEQYFGPGTRLTVT.

This clonotype has a handful of counts. V gene TRBV5-6 combines with J gene TRBJ2-5; D remains unclear. Germline values: CDR1 SGHDT, CDR2 YYEEEE. The CDR3 spans 13 residues. V was cut by 2 bases and J by 2 bases, with 7 bases left in between. CDR3: CASSFVGQETQYF. CDR3 nucleotide sequence: TGTGCCAGCAGCTTTGTAGGTCAAGAGACCCAGTACTTC.

This clonotype was observed at least ten times. This sequence joins TRBV12-3 or TRBV12-4 and TRBJ2-3; possible D gene TRBD2, 6 bases. The germline V and J ends were trimmed by 4 bases and 4 bases, with 15 bases remaining between them. The CDR3 runs to 15 residues. Written as DNA, the CDR3 is TGTGCCAGCAGTTATCTACGGGAGTCGGCAGATACGCAGTATTTT. Translation gives CASSYLRESADTQYF.

V usage is TRBV19 and J usage is TRBJ2-1, with 8 bases that match TRBD2. Germline V CDR1 and CDR2: LNHDA, SQIVND (reference sequence). Germline trimming cut 7 bases from V and 7 bases from J; bases unmatched to any gene: 9. CDR3 length: 14 residues. The CDR3, as DNA: TGTGCCAGTACCCCGGGGACTAGTTCGAATGAGCAGTTCTTC. Its protein product is CASTPGTSSNEQFF.

The J gene is TRBJ2-7, the V gene TRBV12-3 or TRBV12-4; D ambiguous. With 3 bases removed from V and 2 bases from J, the gap between germline ends came to 11 bases. CDR3 length: 14 residues. CDR3 amino acids: CASSFEVPTYEQYF. DNA for the CDR3: TGTGCCAGCAGTTTCGAGGTCCCTACCTACGAGCAGTACTTC.

The chain couples TRBV2 to TRBJ2-2; no firm D call. V lost 9 bases to trimming and J lost 7 bases, with 18 bases between them. Germline loops: CDR1 SNHLY, CDR2 FYNNEI. The CDR3 is 14 residues long. DNA of the CDR3: TGTGCCAGGAAGGGCCCCGCAAGTGGCGGGGAGCTGTTTTTT. The encoded protein is CARKGPASGGELFF.

Ten or more counts support this clonotype. The chain is built from TRBV9 and TRBJ2-2; D gene ambiguous. Germline V gene sequence: CDR1 SGDLS, CDR2 YYNGEE. This CDR3 comprises 13 residues. The ends were cut back, 5 bases at V and 5 bases at J, with 10 bases in the middle. CDR3 sequence: CASSRTDTGELFF. CDR3 in DNA: TGTGCCAGCAGTCGGACGGATACCGGGGAGCTGTTTTTT.

The rearrangement joins TRBV20-1 to TRBJ2-5; 12 positions match TRBD2. The CDR3 is made up of 16 amino acids. With 4 bases clipped from V and 3 bases from J, the junction kept 9 bases outside the gene matches. Germline V gene data show CDR1 as DFQATT and CDR2 as SNEGSKA (reference sequence). The CDR3 loop is CSAKSTLAGGKETQYF. The CDR3 bases are TGCAGTGCTAAATCTACACTAGCGGGGGGAAAAGAGACCCAGTACTTC.

With respect to this clonotype: At one end, the junction sequence differs from germline, possibly due to a read error. The chain combines TRBV18 with TRBJ2-3, with D possibly TRBD2 on 5 matching bases. Germline V gives CDR1 KGHSH, CDR2 LQKENI. The CDR3 covers 13 residues. Here the CDR3 reads CPSSPTGTDTQYF. The CDR3 region has the DNA TGTCCCAGCTCACCAACGGGAACAGATACGCAGTATTTT. Drawing the rest from reference TRBV18 and TRBJ2-3, the complete variable domain is NAGVMQNPRHLVRRRGQEARLRCSPMKGHSHVYWYRQLPEEGLKFMVYLQKENIIDESGMPKERFSAEFPKEGPSILRIQQVVRGDSAAYFCPSSPTGTDTQYFGPGTRLTVL.

The chain links TRBV6-5 to TRBJ2-7; D possibly corresponds to TRBD2 (6 bases). CDR1 and CDR2 (germline): MNHEY, SVGAGI. V was shortened by 2 bases and J by 0 bases, with 11 bases between the two germline ends. The CDR3 totals 15 residues. CDR3 sequence reads: CASSYGGSGSYEQYF. CDR3 coding DNA: TGTGCCAGCAGTTACGGGGGTAGCGGCTCCTACGAGCAGTACTTC.

This clonotype was seen a few times. The rearrangement uses TRBV20-1 and TRBJ2-7; D call uncertain. The germline V gene encodes CDR1 DFQATT and CDR2 SNEGSKA (reference sequence). Between the trimmed V and J ends, which lost 6 bases and 6 bases, there was a span of 15 bases. The CDR3 totals 12 residues. Here the CDR3 reads CSADTRKGEQYF. The DNA for the CDR3 is TGCAGTGCCGATACGCGGAAGGGCGAGCAGTACTTC.

This clonotype has just a few counts. The chain combines TRBV4-3 with TRBJ1-6, with D possibly matching TRBD1 (6 bases). The germline CDR1 and CDR2 sequences are LGHNA and YSLEER. V lost 6 bases, J lost 7 bases, and 13 bases lay in between. This CDR3 has 14 residues. CDR3 nucleotides: TGCGCCAGCAGATCCGGGACACAGAATTCACCCCTCCACTTT. It translates to CASRSGTQNSPLHF.

The CDR3 DNA reads as TGTGCCAGCAGCTTAGCCAGGGGGACCGGCCAAATCTACGAGCAGTACTTC. Its protein is CASSLARGTGQIYEQYF. The chain links TRBV7-2 to TRBJ2-7; 7 bases are shared with TRBD1. The V gene end was trimmed by 0 bases and the J gene end by 3 bases; junction bases not matched to a gene: 11. CDR3 length: 17 residues. CDR1 and CDR2 (germline): SGHTA, FQGNSA.

This clonotype was seen a few times. The genes are TRBV20-1 and TRBJ2-3, with D possibly matching TRBD1 (5 bases). The CDR3 runs 15 residues. Trimming took 6 bases from V and 2 from J, leaving 18 bases between them. Germline V CDR1 and CDR2: DFQATT, SNEGSKA (reference sequence). CDR3 nucleotides: TGCAGTGCCCTAAAAAACCAGGGTCCCACAGATACGCAGTATTTT. It encodes CSALKNQGPTDTQYF.

The CDR3 nucleotides read TGTGCCAGCAGCTCTACAGGGTACTATGGCTACACCTTC. Translation gives CASSSTGYYGYTF. The rearrangement uses TRBV11-2 and TRBJ1-2; D possibly corresponds to TRBD1 (6 bases). Germline CDR1 is SGHAT and CDR2 is FQNNGV. This CDR3 region has 13 residues. The V end lost 4 bases, the J end lost 3 bases, and 9 bases lay between the germline ends.

This clonotype was seen at least ten times. The chain uses TRBV7-8 and TRBJ2-1, with 16 bases aligning to TRBD2. The germline gives CDR1 SGHVS, CDR2 FQNEAQ. This CDR3 has 18 residues. Trimming took 1 base from V and 6 from J; bases not matched to a gene: 6. For the CDR3, the DNA is TGTGCCAGCAGCTTAGTAGCCGGGACTAGCGGGAGGGGCAATGAGCAGTTCTTC. Protein sequence: CASSLVAGTSGRGNEQFF.

This clonotype was found many times. The CDR3 bases are TGCAGCGTTGTAGGGCGGCACACCGGGGAGCTGTTTTTT. This sequence encodes CSVVGRHTGELFF. The chain employs TRBV29-1 and TRBJ2-2; D ambiguous. The germline V and J ends were trimmed by 4 bases and 3 bases, with 9 bases remaining between them. Germline-derived CDR1 and CDR2 are SQVTM and ANQGSEA. The CDR3 covers 13 residues.

The chain joins TRBV28 to TRBJ2-7; D is perhaps TRBD1 (7 bases). The germline V gene has CDR1 MDHEN and CDR2 SYDVKM. This CDR3 is built from 14 residues. The V and J ends lost 6 bases and 4 bases respectively, with 16 bases between them. DNA for the CDR3: TGTGCCAGCAGCCCCGTCAGGGGGGTTTACGAGCAGTACTTC. Encoded protein: CASSPVRGVYEQYF.

The chain couples TRBV11-2 to TRBJ2-5, with D hard to call. The CDR3 loop spans 13 amino acids. Germline V gene lookup returns CDR1 SGHAT and CDR2 FQNNGV. Trimming took off 4 bases at V and 2 bases at J, with 8 bases between the two ends. The CDR3 protein is CASSWWGQETQYF. The DNA of the CDR3 is TGTGCCAGCAGCTGGTGGGGTCAAGAGACCCAGTACTTC.